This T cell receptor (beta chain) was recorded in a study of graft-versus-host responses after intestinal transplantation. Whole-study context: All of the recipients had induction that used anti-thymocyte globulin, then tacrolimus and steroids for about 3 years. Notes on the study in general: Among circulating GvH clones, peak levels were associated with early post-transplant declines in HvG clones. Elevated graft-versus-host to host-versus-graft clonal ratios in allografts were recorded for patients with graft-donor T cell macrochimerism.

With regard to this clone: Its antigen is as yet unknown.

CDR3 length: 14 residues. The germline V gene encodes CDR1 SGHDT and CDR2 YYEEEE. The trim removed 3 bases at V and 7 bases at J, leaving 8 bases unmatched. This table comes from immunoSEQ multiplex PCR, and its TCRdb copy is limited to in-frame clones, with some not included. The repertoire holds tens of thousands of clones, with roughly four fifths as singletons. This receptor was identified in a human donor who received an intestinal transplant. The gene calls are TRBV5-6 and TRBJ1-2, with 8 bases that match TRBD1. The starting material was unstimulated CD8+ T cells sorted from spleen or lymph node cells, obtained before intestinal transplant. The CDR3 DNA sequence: TGTGCCAGCAGCTGGTGGACAGGGAGTCTTGGCTACACCTTC. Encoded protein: CASSWWTGSLGYTF.